Following are 20 T cell receptor beta chains from one sample sequenced in a study of cytomegalovirus exposure and HLA in healthy donors. PCR amplification relied on 60 Vbeta primers (plus 13 Jbeta primers). Profiling relied on immunoSEQ multiplex PCR, and the TCRdb table lists in-frame clones only, not all of them. The data contain around 160,000 clones, roughly 80% of them singletons. The sequenced material came from PBMCs. All receptors come from a woman aged 40 to 50 in good health and CMV-seropositive.

This sequence joins TRBV18 and TRBJ2-7, with D unclear. This CDR3 spans 14 amino acids. V lost 3 bases and J lost 5, with 14 bases in between. Germline-derived CDR1 and CDR2 are KGHSH and LQKENI. The CDR3 spells CASSPGASGHEQYF. In DNA form, the CDR3 reads TGTGCCAGCTCACCGGGCGCATCCGGCCACGAGCAGTACTTC.

The V and J genes are TRBV5-4 and TRBJ1-1, with D maybe TRBD1 (6 bases). This CDR3 has 13 residues. Trimming shortened V by 4 bases and J by 10 bases, and 17 bases separated the two germline ends. From germline, CDR1 is SGHNT and CDR2 YYREEE (reference sequence). The CDR3 region is CASSKDSPGGAFF. The CDR3 nucleotides are TGTGCCAGCAGCAAGGACAGCCCGGGGGGAGCTTTCTTT.

This clone appeared once. The chain has TRBV7-3 and TRBJ2-3, with TRBD2 matching 12 bases. Looked up from germline, CDR1 is SGHTA and CDR2 is FQGTGA. V was clipped by 5 bases and J by 2 bases; unmatched bases: 5. There are 16 residues in the CDR3. For the CDR3, the DNA is TGTGCCAGCAGCCCCGGACTAGCGGGGAACACAGATACGCAGTATTTT. It is translated as CASSPGLAGNTDTQYF.

The J gene is TRBJ2-1, the V gene TRBV6-5, with D perhaps TRBD2 (5 bases). Germline values: CDR1 MNHEY, CDR2 SVGAGI. The CDR3 loop spans 14 amino acids. Trimming stripped 4 bases from V and 1 base from J, with 8 bases between. DNA for the CDR3: TGTGCCAGCAGTTCAGCGGCTTCCTACAATGAGCAGTTCTTC. Translation gives CASSSAASYNEQFF.

This sequence joins TRBV5-1 and TRBJ2-5, with TRBD1 identical over 10 bases. With the DNA end fitting TRBJ2-7 better, the J assignment may be wrong. This CDR3 is 18 amino acids long. Germline CDR1 is SGHRS and CDR2 is YFSETQ. This chain's CDR3 is CASSLRGQGWGAAYEQYF. In DNA, the CDR3 is TGCGCCAGCAGCTTGAGGGGACAGGGGTGGGGTGCGGCCTACGAGCAGTACTTC.

This clone came up once. V usage is TRBV6-5 and J usage is TRBJ2-1, with 8 bases that match TRBD2. V lost 7 bases to trimming and J lost 9 bases; unmatched junction nucleotides: 8. The germline V gene encodes CDR1 MNHEY and CDR2 SVGAGI. CDR3 length: 13 residues. CDR3 nucleotide sequence: TGTGCCAGCACCCGAGATCGGGGGGGTGAGCAGTTCTTC. Its protein is CASTRDRGGEQFF.

The chain uses TRBV6-6 and TRBJ1-1; D gene ambiguous. This CDR3 has 14 amino acids. V was clipped by 5 bases and J by 1 base, with 11 bases between them. CDR1 is MNHNY, CDR2 SVGAGI, per germline (reference sequence). This CDR3 is CASSRQAQNTEAFF. The DNA of the CDR3 is TGTGCCAGCAGTCGGCAGGCCCAGAACACTGAAGCTTTCTTT.

This clone showed up just a few times. The chain is built from TRBV5-4 and TRBJ2-7; 13 bases map to TRBD2. There are 17 residues in the CDR3. Germline CDR1 reads SGHNT; CDR2 reads YYREEE (reference sequence). V lost 4 bases and J lost 2; bases outside the gene matches: 9. Here the CDR3 reads CASSQTSGGVETYEQYF. The CDR3 DNA follows: TGTGCCAGCAGCCAAACTAGCGGGGGGGTGGAGACCTACGAGCAGTACTTC.

The chain is built from TRBV5-1 and TRBJ2-1, with TRBD2 matching 8 bases. The germline V gene has CDR1 SGHRS and CDR2 YFSETQ. V was clipped by 7 bases and J by 4 bases; unmatched bases: 13. The CDR3 contains 16 residues. DNA of the CDR3: TGCGCCAGCGGGACGGGAGGGGGTCAGAATTACAATGAGCAGTTCTTC. Translated, it gives CASGTGGGQNYNEQFF.

The rearrangement joins TRBV5-4 to TRBJ2-3; D uncertain. Trimming cost V 3 bases and J 2 bases, with 22 bases left between them. This CDR3 contains 18 residues. Per the germline V gene, CDR1 is SGHNT and CDR2 is YYREEE (reference sequence). The DNA for the CDR3 is TGTGCCAGCAGCTCGGGTGGCGGCATCGGAACAACCACAGATACGCAGTATTTT. It specifies CASSSGGGIGTTTDTQYF.

The genes are TRBV4-2 and TRBJ2-2; 9 bases are a match to TRBD1. The ends lost 5 bases at V and 5 bases at J; junction bases unmatched: 15. Germline loops: CDR1 LGHNA, CDR2 YNFKEQ. The CDR3 has 18 amino acids. The CDR3 DNA sequence: TGTGCCAGCAGCAGACTAAGGACAGGGGAGTTTAAAACCGGGGAGCTGTTTTTT. Protein product: CASSRLRTGEFKTGELFF.

V gene TRBV6-1 combines with J gene TRBJ1-2, with D hard to call. The CDR3 consists of 14 residues. V gave up 1 base and J gave up 5 bases, with 11 bases separating them. CDR1 and CDR2 from the germline V gene are MNHNS and SASEGT. The CDR3 protein is CASSEEGLRYGYTF. For the CDR3, the DNA is TGTGCCAGCAGTGAAGAAGGACTTCGGTATGGCTACACCTTC.

The chain uses TRBV5-1 and TRBJ2-3, with 10 positions matching TRBD1. The CDR3 consists of 16 residues. The V and J ends lost 0 bases and 0 bases, in that order; junction bases with no gene match: 1. Per the germline V gene, CDR1 is SGHRS and CDR2 is YFSETQ. CDR3 coding DNA: TGCGCCAGCAGCTTGGGACAGGGGGCTAGCACAGATACGCAGTATTTT. It codes for CASSLGQGASTDTQYF.

The V call is TRBV2, the J call TRBJ2-1, with 12 bases lining up with TRBD2. The J segment lost 2 bases and the V segment lost 6 bases, leaving 2 bases of the junction unmatched. There are 15 residues in the CDR3. Per the germline V gene, CDR1 is SNHLY and CDR2 is FYNNEI. CDR3 loop: CASRRLAGAYNEQFF. The CDR3 coding sequence is TGTGCCAGCAGGAGACTAGCGGGGGCCTACAATGAGCAGTTCTTC.

The chain employs TRBV5-6 and TRBJ2-4; 7 nucleotides agree with TRBD1. With V trimmed by 4 bases and J by 7 bases, 5 bases remained unmatched. Per germline, CDR1 SGHDT and CDR2 YYEEEE. This CDR3 has 13 residues. The CDR3 bases are TGTGCCAGCAGCCTCTTACAGGGGAACATTCAGTACTTC. It encodes CASSLLQGNIQYF.

This chain links TRBV7-9 with TRBJ2-5; perhaps TRBD2 as D (5 bases). The J call is uncertain, as TRBJ2-7 better fits the DNA end. The CDR3 consists of 14 residues. Germline V lookup: CDR1 SEHNR, CDR2 FQNEAQ (reference sequence). The CDR3 coding sequence is TGTGCCAGCAGCCCCGAGGGTCCACACTACGAGCAGTACTTC. Translated: CASSPEGPHYEQYF.

The chain is built from TRBV5-1 and TRBJ2-1; tentative D call: TRBD2 (6 bases). Between the trimmed V and J ends, which lost 4 bases and 5 bases, there was a span of 10 bases. Germline V gene lookup returns CDR1 SGHRS and CDR2 YFSETQ. This CDR3 has 13 amino acids. CDR3 sequence: CASSDPGDNEQFF. The DNA of the CDR3 is TGCGCCAGCAGCGATCCGGGGGACAATGAGCAGTTCTTC. Drawing the rest from reference TRBV5-1 and TRBJ2-1, the complete variable domain is KAGVTQTPRYLIKTRGQQVTLSCSPISGHRSVSWYQQTPGQGLQFLFEYFSETQRNKGNFPGRFSGRQFSNSRSEMNVSTLELGDSALYLCASSDPGDNEQFFGPGTRLTVL.

J is TRBJ2-1 and V is TRBV11-2; 9 nucleotides agree with TRBD2. V lost 5 bases to trimming and J lost 4 bases; unmatched junction nucleotides: 9. This CDR3 has 16 residues. CDR1 is SGHAT and CDR2 is FQNNGV in the germline V gene. CDR3 loop: CASSKGLRGGYNEQFF. The CDR3 DNA is TGTGCCAGCAGCAAAGGACTGCGGGGGGGATACAATGAGCAGTTCTTC.

This clone was counted between two and nine times. The chain is built from TRBV4-1 and TRBJ1-1; 9 bases agree with TRBD1. CDR3 size: 15 residues. The germline V gene has CDR1 MGHRA and CDR2 YSYEKL. V gave up 2 bases and J gave up 5 bases; unmatched junction bases: 6. The CDR3 spells CASSQPGQGKTEAFF. CDR3 sequence (DNA): TGCGCCAGCAGCCAACCGGGACAGGGAAAGACTGAAGCTTTCTTT.

The J gene is TRBJ2-3, the V gene TRBV28, with D perhaps TRBD2 (6 bases). The CDR3 has 17 residues. Trimming removed 5 bases from V and 3 bases from J, with 21 bases in between. Germline V lookup: CDR1 MDHEN, CDR2 SYDVKM. CDR3 sequence (DNA): TGTGCCAGCAGTCGCGGCGTCGGGGGACGGGGGACAGATACGCAGTATTTT. Protein sequence: CASSRGVGGRGTDTQYF. The variable domain in full, with the rest retrieved from reference TRBV28 and TRBJ2-3, is DVKVTQSSRYLVKRTGEKVFLECVQDMDHENMFWYRQDPGLGLRLIYFSYDVKMKEKGDIPEGYSVSREKKERFSLILESASTNQTSMYLCASSRGVGGRGTDTQYFGPGTRLTVL.